Following are 7 T cell receptor beta chains from one sample sequenced in a study of sequential checkpoint blockade in melanoma (dated by TCRdb to the late 2010s). This specimen's treatment or condition label, interpreted: randomized to nivolumab then ipilimumab (arm A) or the reverse (arm B). The library came from the immunoSEQ multiplex PCR assay. TCRdb mirrors the immuneACCESS table, restricted to in-frame sequences. Some clones are absent from its copies; in checked studies, under half trace to an unresolved V gene, and the reason for the others is unknown. The sample includes over 20,000 clones, with 75% to 90% observed a single time. Together, the top ten hold around 26% of the sample. Specimen: CD8+ T cells sorted from blood (inferred from file names), collected from a patient given nivolumab and ipilimumab in sequence. All receptors come from a human donor with melanoma.

In this sample, this clone turned up once. The V and J genes are TRBV27 and TRBJ2-1; the match to TRBD1 covers 8 bases. The CDR3 sequence is 15 residues long. Germline loops: CDR1 MNHEY, CDR2 SMNVEV (reference sequence). Germline trimming cut 3 bases from V and 5 bases from J; bases unmatched to any gene: 6. CDR3 DNA sequence: TGTGCCAGCAGTTTCATCGGGACAGGCGACAATGAGCAGTTCTTC. This translates into CASSFIGTGDNEQFF.

The J gene is TRBJ2-7, the V gene TRBV4-3; 7 nucleotides align to TRBD1. The CDR3 runs 14 residues. Germline V gives CDR1 LGHNA, CDR2 YSLEER. V shed 5 bases and J 1 base; nucleotides not matched to a gene: 5. CDR3 loop: CASSATGLSYEQYF. For the CDR3, the DNA is TGCGCCAGCAGCGCGACAGGGTTGTCCTACGAGCAGTACTTC.

This clone occurred a few times. J is TRBJ2-3 and V is TRBV15, with TRBD2 matching over 8 bases. Germline assignment: CDR1 LNHNV and CDR2 YYDKDF (reference sequence). CDR3 length equals 18 residues. Trimming cost V 3 bases and J 2 bases; bases outside gene matches: 13. This CDR3 is CATSSLPPAGGLTDTQYF. The CDR3, as DNA: TGTGCCACCAGCAGCCTCCCGCCGGCGGGAGGTCTCACAGATACGCAGTATTTT.

The rearrangement joins TRBV6-1 to TRBJ2-7, with 7 positions matching TRBD2. V dropped 4 bases and J dropped 0; count of bases not matched to a gene: 15. The length of the CDR3 is 18 residues. In germline, CDR1 is MNHNS, CDR2 SASEGT. The CDR3 DNA is TGTGCCAGCAGTGCCTTGGGGTCGGGGGGTCCGAGCTCCTACGAGCAGTACTTC. As protein: CASSALGSGGPSSYEQYF.

V gene TRBV5-8 combines with J gene TRBJ2-7; TRBD1 matches at 9 bases. With V trimmed by 0 bases and J by 1 base, 5 bases remained unmatched. This CDR3 region has 16 residues. Germline loops: CDR1 SGHTS, CDR2 YDEGEE. In nucleotides, the CDR3 is TGTGCCAGCAGCTTGGGATCGGGACAGGGATCCTACGAGCAGTACTTC. It translates to CASSLGSGQGSYEQYF. The complete variable domain, with remaining parts taken from reference TRBV5-8 and TRBJ2-7, reads EAGVTQSPTHLIKTRGQQATLRCSPISGHTSVYWYQQALGLGLQFLLWYDEGEERNRGNFPPRFSGRQFPNYSSELNVNALELEDSALYLCASSLGSGQGSYEQYFGPGTRLTVT.

The rearrangement uses TRBV2 and TRBJ2-7; no definite D call. The germline V gene encodes CDR1 SNHLY and CDR2 FYNNEI. The V end lost 4 bases, the J end lost 3 bases, and 10 bases lay between the germline ends. This CDR3 has 13 residues. The CDR3 loop is CASSAPRSYEQYF. In DNA, the CDR3 is TGTGCCAGCAGTGCCCCCCGGAGCTACGAGCAGTACTTC.

This chain joins TRBV30 and TRBJ1-4; the D gene is possibly TRBD1 (5 bases). Deletions cut 4 bases from V and 8 bases from J, with 20 bases between. This CDR3 comprises 15 residues. The germline gives CDR1 GTSNPN, CDR2 SVGIG (reference sequence). CDR3 coding DNA: TGTGCCTGGAACCCCTACTTGACAGCGCCCGAAAAACTGTTTTTT. It is translated as CAWNPYLTAPEKLFF.